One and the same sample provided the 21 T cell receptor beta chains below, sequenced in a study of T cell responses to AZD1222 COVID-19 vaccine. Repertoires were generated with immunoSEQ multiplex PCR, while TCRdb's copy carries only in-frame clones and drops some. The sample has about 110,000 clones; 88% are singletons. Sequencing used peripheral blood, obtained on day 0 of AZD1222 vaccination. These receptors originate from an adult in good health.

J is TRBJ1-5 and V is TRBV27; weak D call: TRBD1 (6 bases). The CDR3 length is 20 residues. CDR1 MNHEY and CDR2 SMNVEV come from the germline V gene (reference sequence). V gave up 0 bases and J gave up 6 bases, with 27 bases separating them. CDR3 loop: CASSLSRGARRYLICQPQHF. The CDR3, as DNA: TGTGCCAGCAGTTTATCCCGGGGGGCCCGACGCTACCTCATATGTCAGCCCCAGCATTTT.

The CDR3 bases are TGTGCCAGCAGCCCCGGACAGTTGTATCTAAATTCACCCCTCCACTTT. Protein sequence: CASSPGQLYLNSPLHF. This chain joins TRBV5-8 and TRBJ1-6; tentatively, D is TRBD1 (6 bases). This CDR3 is 16 amino acids long. V was shortened by 4 bases and J by 7 bases, with 18 bases between the two germline ends. Germline loops: CDR1 SGHTS, CDR2 YDEGEE.

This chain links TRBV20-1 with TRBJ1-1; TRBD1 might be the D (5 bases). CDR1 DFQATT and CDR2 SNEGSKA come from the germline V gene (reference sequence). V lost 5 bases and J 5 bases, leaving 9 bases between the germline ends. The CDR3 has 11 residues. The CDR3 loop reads CSAPGRTEAFF. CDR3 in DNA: TGCAGTGCTCCAGGGAGGACTGAAGCTTTCTTT.

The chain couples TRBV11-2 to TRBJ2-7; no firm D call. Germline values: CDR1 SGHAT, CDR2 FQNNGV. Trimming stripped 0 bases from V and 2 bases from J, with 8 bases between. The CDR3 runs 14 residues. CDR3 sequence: CASSLERGAYEQYF. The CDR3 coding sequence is TGTGCCAGCAGCTTAGAGCGTGGGGCCTACGAGCAGTACTTC.

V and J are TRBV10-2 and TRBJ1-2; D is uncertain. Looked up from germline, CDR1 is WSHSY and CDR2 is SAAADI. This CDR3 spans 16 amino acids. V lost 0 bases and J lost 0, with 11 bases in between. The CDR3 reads CASSESSGLANYGYTF. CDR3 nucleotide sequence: TGCGCCAGCAGTGAGTCGAGTGGGTTAGCTAACTATGGCTACACCTTC.

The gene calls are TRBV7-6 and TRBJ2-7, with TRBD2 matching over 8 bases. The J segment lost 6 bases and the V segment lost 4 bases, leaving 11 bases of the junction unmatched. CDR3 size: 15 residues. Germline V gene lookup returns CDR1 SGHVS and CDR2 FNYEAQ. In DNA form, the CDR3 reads TGTGCCAGCAGCTCGAGGACTAGCTTCTCTTCCGAGCAGTACTTC. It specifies CASSSRTSFSSEQYF.

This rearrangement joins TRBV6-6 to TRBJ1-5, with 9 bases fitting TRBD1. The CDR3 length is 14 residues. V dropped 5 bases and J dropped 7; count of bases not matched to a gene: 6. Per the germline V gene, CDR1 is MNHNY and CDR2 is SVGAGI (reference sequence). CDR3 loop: CASSPRTGDQPQHF. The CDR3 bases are TGTGCCAGCAGTCCGAGGACAGGGGACCAGCCCCAGCATTTT.

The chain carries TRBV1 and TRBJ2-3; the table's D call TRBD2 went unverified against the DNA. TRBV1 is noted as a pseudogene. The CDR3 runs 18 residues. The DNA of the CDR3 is TGCACCAGCAGCCTAAGGCCTAGCGGGGGGTTCTTTACAGATACGCAGTATTTT. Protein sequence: CTSSLRPSGGFFTDTQYF.

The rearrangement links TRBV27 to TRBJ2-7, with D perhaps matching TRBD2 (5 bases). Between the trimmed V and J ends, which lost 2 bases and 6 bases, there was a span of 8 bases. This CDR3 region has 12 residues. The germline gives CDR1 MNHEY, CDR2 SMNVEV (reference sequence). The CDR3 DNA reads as TGTGCCAGCAGTTTACGCGGGTTCGAGCAGTACTTC. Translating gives CASSLRGFEQYF.

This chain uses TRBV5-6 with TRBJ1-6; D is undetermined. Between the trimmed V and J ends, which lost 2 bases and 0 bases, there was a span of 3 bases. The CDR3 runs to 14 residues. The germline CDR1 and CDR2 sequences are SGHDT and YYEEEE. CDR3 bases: TGTGCCAGCAGCTTCCCCTCCTATAATTCACCCCTCCACTTT. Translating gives CASSFPSYNSPLHF.

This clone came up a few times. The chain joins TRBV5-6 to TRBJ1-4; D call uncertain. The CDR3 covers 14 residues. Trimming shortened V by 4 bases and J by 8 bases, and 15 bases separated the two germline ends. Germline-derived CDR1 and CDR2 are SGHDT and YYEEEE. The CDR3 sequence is CASSGGGLGEKLFF. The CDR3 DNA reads TGTGCCAGCAGCGGCGGAGGTCTCGGAGAAAAACTGTTTTTT.

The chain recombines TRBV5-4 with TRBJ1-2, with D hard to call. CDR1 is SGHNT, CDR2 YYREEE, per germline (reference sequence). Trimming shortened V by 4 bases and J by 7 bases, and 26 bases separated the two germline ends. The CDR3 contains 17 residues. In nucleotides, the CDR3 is TGTGCCAGCAGCCCGGGCGGTGCGTGGGCGCGATCTGGTGGCTACACCTTC. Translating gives CASSPGGAWARSGGYTF.

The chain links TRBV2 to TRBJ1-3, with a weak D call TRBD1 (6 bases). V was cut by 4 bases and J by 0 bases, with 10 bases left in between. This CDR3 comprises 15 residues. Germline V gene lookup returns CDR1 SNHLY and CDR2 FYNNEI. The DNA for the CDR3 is TGTGCCAGCAGTGCCCAGACAGGCTCTGGAAACACCATATATTTT. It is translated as CASSAQTGSGNTIYF.

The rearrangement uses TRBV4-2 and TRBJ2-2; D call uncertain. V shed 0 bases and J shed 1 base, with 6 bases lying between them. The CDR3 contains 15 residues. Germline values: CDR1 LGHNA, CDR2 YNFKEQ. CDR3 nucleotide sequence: TGTGCCAGCAGCCAAGAGTCACTGAACACCGGGGAGCTGTTTTTT. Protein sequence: CASSQESLNTGELFF.

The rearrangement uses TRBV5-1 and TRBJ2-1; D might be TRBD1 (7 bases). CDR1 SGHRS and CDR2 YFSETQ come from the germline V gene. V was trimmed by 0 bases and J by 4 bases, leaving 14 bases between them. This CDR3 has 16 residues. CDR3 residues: CASSLAAQGGYNEQFF. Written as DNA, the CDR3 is TGCGCCAGCAGCTTGGCCGCTCAGGGGGGATACAATGAGCAGTTCTTC.

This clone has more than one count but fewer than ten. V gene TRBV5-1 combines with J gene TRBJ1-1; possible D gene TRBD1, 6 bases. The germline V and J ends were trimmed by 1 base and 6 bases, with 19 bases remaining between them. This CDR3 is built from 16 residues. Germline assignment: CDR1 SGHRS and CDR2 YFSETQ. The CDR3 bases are TGCGCCAGCAGCTTGAGGCCCGGCACAGGGTTTGCTGAAGCTTTCTTT. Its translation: CASSLRPGTGFAEAFF.

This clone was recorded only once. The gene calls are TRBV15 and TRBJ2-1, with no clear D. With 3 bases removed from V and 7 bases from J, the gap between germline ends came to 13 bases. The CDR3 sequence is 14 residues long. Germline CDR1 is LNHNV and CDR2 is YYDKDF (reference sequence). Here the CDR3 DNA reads TGTGCCACCAGCAGGCCCGCATGGGTAAATGAGCAGTTCTTC. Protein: CATSRPAWVNEQFF.

The CDR3 DNA is TGCGCCAGCAGCCAAGGGGGGGGCGCGGAGACCCAGTACTTC. This encodes CASSQGGGAETQYF. The chain carries TRBV4-1 and TRBJ2-5; maybe TRBD2 (7 bases). The germline V gene has CDR1 MGHRA and CDR2 YSYEKL. The CDR3 runs 14 residues. V was shortened by 1 base and J by 5 bases, with 11 bases between the two germline ends.

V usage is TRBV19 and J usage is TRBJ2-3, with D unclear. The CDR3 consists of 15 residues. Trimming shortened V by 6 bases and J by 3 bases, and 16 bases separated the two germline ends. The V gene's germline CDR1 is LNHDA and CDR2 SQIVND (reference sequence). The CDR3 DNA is TGTGCCAGTAGGCCCCGGACGGCCCGGACAGATACGCAGTATTTT. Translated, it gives CASRPRTARTDTQYF.

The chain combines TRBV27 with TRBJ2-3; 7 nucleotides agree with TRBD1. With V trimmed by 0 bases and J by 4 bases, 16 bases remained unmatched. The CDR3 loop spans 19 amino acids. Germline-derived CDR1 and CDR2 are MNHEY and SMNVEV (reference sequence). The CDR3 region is CASSLSIGTPGRGPDTQYF. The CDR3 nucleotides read TGTGCCAGCAGTTTATCGATTGGGACACCCGGAAGGGGGCCAGATACGCAGTATTTT.

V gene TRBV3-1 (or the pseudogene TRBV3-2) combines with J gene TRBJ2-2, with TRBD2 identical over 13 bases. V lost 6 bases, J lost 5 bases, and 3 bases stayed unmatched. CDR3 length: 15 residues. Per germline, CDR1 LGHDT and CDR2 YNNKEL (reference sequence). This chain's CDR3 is CASRALAGGTGELFF. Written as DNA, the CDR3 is TGTGCCAGCAGGGCACTAGCGGGGGGGACCGGGGAGCTGTTTTTT.